These 32 T cell receptor beta chains came from one sample sequenced in a study of blood T cell repertoires in COVID-19. Data came from immunoSEQ multiplex PCR; TCRdb stores just in-frame clones and leaves some out. The sample holds roughly 250,000 clones, approximately 82% seen once. Sequencing was done on a sample of peripheral blood. These receptors originate from an elderly woman with active or convalescent COVID-19.

The rearrangement joins TRBV9 to TRBJ2-1; TRBD1 aligns across 9 bases. Germline lookup yields CDR1 SGDLS and CDR2 YYNGEE. The CDR3 sequence is 14 residues long. V lost 3 bases and J lost 7; bases outside the gene matches: 5. This chain's CDR3 is CASSGTGVENEQFF. The CDR3 DNA sequence: TGTGCCAGCAGCGGGACAGGGGTCGAGAATGAGCAGTTCTTC.

The V and J genes are TRBV12-3 or TRBV12-4 and TRBJ2-7; TRBD1 might be the D (6 bases). This CDR3 is built from 13 residues. V was pared by 6 bases and J by 3 bases, with 12 bases between. CDR3: CASRRDKVYEQYF. The CDR3 DNA sequence: TGTGCCAGCAGACGGGACAAAGTCTACGAGCAGTACTTC.

V is TRBV19 and J is TRBJ1-5; 7 bases agree with TRBD1. The CDR3 covers 12 residues. V lost 5 bases and J lost 10; bases outside the gene matches: 5. Germline CDR1 LNHDA, CDR2 SQIVND (reference sequence). CDR3 residues: CASSPRQGPQHF. Here the CDR3 DNA reads TGTGCCAGTAGTCCTCGACAGGGCCCCCAGCATTTT.

The chain employs TRBV28 and TRBJ1-6, with 9 positions matching TRBD1. Trimming took 2 bases from V and 4 from J; bases not matched to a gene: 6. This CDR3 region has 17 residues. CDR1 is MDHEN and CDR2 is SYDVKM in the germline V gene. This CDR3 reads CASSLRTGGPYNSPLHF. The CDR3 DNA sequence: TGTGCCAGCAGTTTACGTACAGGGGGCCCGTATAATTCACCCCTCCACTTT.

This sequence joins TRBV5-8 and TRBJ1-5; 8 bases align to TRBD1. Germline loops: CDR1 SGHTS, CDR2 YDEGEE. This CDR3 contains 14 residues. Germline trimming cut 4 bases from V and 6 bases from J; bases unmatched to any gene: 6. CDR3 in DNA: TGTGCCAGCAGCCCGACAGGGGTTATTCAGCCCCAGCATTTT. Translated: CASSPTGVIQPQHF.

V is TRBV6-6 and J is TRBJ2-2, with 7 bases aligning to TRBD2. J lost 1 base, V lost 5 bases, and 7 bases had no gene match. CDR1 and CDR2 (germline): MNHNY, SVGAGI (reference sequence). The CDR3 has 16 amino acids. DNA of the CDR3: TGTGCCAGCAGTCAGGGACTAATATTGAACACCGGGGAGCTGTTTTTT. It encodes CASSQGLILNTGELFF.

This clone is a singleton in its sample. The chain joins TRBV5-1 to TRBJ1-3; 8 nucleotides line up with TRBD1. The CDR3 has 15 residues. The J segment lost 2 bases and the V segment lost 4 bases, leaving 5 bases of the junction unmatched. Germline CDR1 SGHRS, CDR2 YFSETQ. CDR3 nucleotide sequence: TGCGCCAGCAGCCTACAGGGGGATACTGGAAACACCATATATTTT. Translating gives CASSLQGDTGNTIYF.

Notes on this clone: This sample includes further DNA sequences coding for the same CDR3. V and J are TRBV6-2 or TRBV6-3 and TRBJ1-1; D not certain. Trimming shortened V by 3 bases and J by 0 bases, and 14 bases separated the two germline ends. The germline V gene encodes CDR1 MNHEY and CDR2 SVGEGT. CDR3 length: 16 amino acids. CDR3 sequence (DNA): TGTGCCAGCAGTTATTCTGGGCACCGAATGAACACTGAAGCTTTCTTT. It codes for CASSYSGHRMNTEAFF.

The rearrangement uses TRBV5-1 and TRBJ2-2, with D possibly matching TRBD2 (6 bases). The CDR3 consists of 14 residues. V was cut by 5 bases and J by 6 bases, with 14 bases left in between. The germline V gene has CDR1 SGHRS and CDR2 YFSETQ. CDR3 amino acids: CASRWGGGSGELFF. The CDR3 region has the DNA TGCGCCAGCAGATGGGGAGGCGGGTCCGGGGAGCTGTTTTTT. Variable domain in full (rest from reference TRBV5-1 and TRBJ2-2): KAGVTQTPRYLIKTRGQQVTLSCSPISGHRSVSWYQQTPGQGLQFLFEYFSETQRNKGNFPGRFSGRQFSNSRSEMNVSTLELGDSALYLCASRWGGGSGELFFGEGSRLTVL.

This clone was observed a single time. The chain employs TRBV19 and TRBJ1-3; 9 positions match TRBD1. The CDR3 has 16 residues. Germline CDR1 reads LNHDA; CDR2 reads SQIVND (reference sequence). J lost 7 bases, V lost 7 bases, and 14 bases had no gene match. DNA of the CDR3: TGTGCCAGTACCTACGGGACAGGGATGAGTTCGAACACCATATATTTT. This codes for CASTYGTGMSSNTIYF.

This chain links TRBV19 with TRBJ2-4, with D possibly matching TRBD1 (6 bases). Trimming shortened V by 4 bases and J by 3 bases, and 10 bases separated the two germline ends. The CDR3 is 14 residues long. CDR1 LNHDA and CDR2 SQIVND come from the germline V gene (reference sequence). The CDR3 region has the DNA TGTGCCAGTAGTACCGGACAGTTCAAAAACATTCAGTACTTC. Protein sequence: CASSTGQFKNIQYF.

The chain carries TRBV18 and TRBJ1-3, with a weak D call TRBD1 (6 bases). Germline V gene lookup returns CDR1 KGHSH and CDR2 LQKENI. V lost 3 bases and J lost 0, with 12 bases in between. The CDR3 totals 16 residues. CDR3 region: CASSPPGHGSGNTIYF. The CDR3 bases are TGTGCCAGCTCACCTCCGGGACACGGCTCTGGAAACACCATATATTTT.

The V and J genes are TRBV5-4 and TRBJ1-3, with TRBD1 matching 7 bases. The germline V gene encodes CDR1 SGHNT and CDR2 YYREEE (reference sequence). CDR3 length: 17 amino acids. Trimming cost V 4 bases and J 0 bases; bases outside gene matches: 10. The chain's CDR3 is CASSTGDSLNSGNTIYF. As DNA, the CDR3 is TGTGCCAGCAGCACCGGGGACAGTTTAAACTCTGGAAACACCATATATTTT.

The chain carries TRBV6-4 and TRBJ1-3, with TRBD1 as a possible D gene (6 bases). Looked up from germline, CDR1 is MRHNA and CDR2 is SNTAGT. The CDR3 has 14 residues. V lost 4 bases, J lost 2 bases, and 9 bases lay in between. The CDR3 DNA reads TGTGCCAGCAGTGCCTACAGGGCTGGAAACACCATATATTTT. It codes for CASSAYRAGNTIYF.

For the CDR3, the DNA is TGTGCCAGCTCACCACCGGCCGGGACAGGGGGCGGTGAGCAGTTCTTC. As protein: CASSPPAGTGGGEQFF. The chain recombines TRBV18 with TRBJ2-1, with 12 bases that match TRBD1. The junction had 6 bases not matched to a gene; V was cut back by 0 bases and J by 9 bases. Looked up from germline, CDR1 is KGHSH and CDR2 is LQKENI. The CDR3 loop spans 16 amino acids.

The chain uses TRBV18 and TRBJ1-2; tentatively, D is TRBD1 (6 bases). The CDR3 length is 16 residues. Germline lookup yields CDR1 KGHSH and CDR2 LQKENI. Trimming shortened V by 4 bases and J by 8 bases, and 23 bases separated the two germline ends. The CDR3: CASSQDLTGGIGGYTF. The CDR3 DNA is TGTGCCAGCTCACAAGACCTGACAGGTGGGATAGGAGGCTACACCTTC.

V usage is TRBV10-1 and J usage is TRBJ1-2; 9 bases are a match to TRBD1. The germline CDR1 and CDR2 sequences are WNHNN and SYGVQD (reference sequence). The CDR3 is 17 residues long. V was pared by 2 bases and J by 1 base, with 8 bases of the junction left unmatched. Here the CDR3 reads CASSESTGQGLNYGYTF. The CDR3 DNA reads TGCGCCAGCAGTGAGAGTACGGGACAGGGCCTTAACTATGGCTACACCTTC.

This clone is a singleton in its sample. The rearrangement joins TRBV27 to TRBJ1-6; possible D gene TRBD1, 5 bases. Germline CDR1 MNHEY, CDR2 SMNVEV (reference sequence). The CDR3 is made up of 13 amino acids. The ends were cut back, 7 bases at V and 4 bases at J, with 8 bases in the middle. Here the CDR3 reads CASKDTYNSPLHF. In DNA, the CDR3 is TGTGCCAGCAAGGACACTTATAATTCACCCCTCCACTTT.

This chain uses TRBV6-5 with TRBJ2-1, with 8 bases aligning to TRBD2. Trimming at V came to 7 bases and at J to 0 bases, leaving 5 bases not matched to a gene. CDR3 size: 15 residues. CDR1 MNHEY and CDR2 SVGAGI come from the germline V gene. CDR3 DNA: TGTGCCAGCATCAAAACTAGCGGCTCCTACAATGAGCAGTTCTTC. As protein: CASIKTSGSYNEQFF.

V usage is TRBV6-1 and J usage is TRBJ1-2, with D perhaps matching TRBD1 (5 bases). Germline V CDR1 and CDR2: MNHNS, SASEGT. The ends were cut back, 2 bases at V and 4 bases at J, with 11 bases in the middle. The CDR3 contains 14 residues. CDR3 in DNA: TGTGCCAGCAGTGAATCAGGGTCGTCCTATGGCTACACCTTC. Residues: CASSESGSSYGYTF.

The chain carries TRBV1 and TRBJ1-5; TRBD1, the table's D call, was not compared with the DNA. TRBV1 is given as a pseudogene. This CDR3 comprises 17 residues. The CDR3 here is CTSSPSRCQGTNQPQHF. The CDR3 DNA reads TGCACCAGCAGCCCCTCAAGGTGCCAGGGGACGAATCAGCCCCAGCATTTT.

This chain links TRBV28 with TRBJ1-5; D unresolved. This CDR3 comprises 18 residues. Germline V gives CDR1 MDHEN, CDR2 SYDVKM. With 4 bases removed from V and 0 bases from J, the gap between germline ends came to 19 bases. CDR3 sequence reads: CASSSYSDILYSNQPQHF. The CDR3 DNA follows: TGTGCCAGCAGTTCATACAGTGACATACTTTATAGCAATCAGCCCCAGCATTTT.

The chain uses TRBV7-2 and TRBJ2-5; 7 bases map to TRBD2. The CDR3 has 15 amino acids. Germline V CDR1 and CDR2: SGHTA, FQGNSA. V shed 5 bases, J shed 0 bases, and the junction held 6 bases outside the gene matches. The CDR3 is CASSTPGLYQETQYF. The CDR3 DNA sequence: TGTGCCAGCAGCACTCCGGGACTATACCAAGAGACCCAGTACTTC.

The chain recombines TRBV25-1 with TRBJ2-2, with TRBD1 as a possible D gene (6 bases). V lost 10 bases to trimming and J lost 2 bases, with 20 bases between them. The CDR3 has 16 amino acids. Germline assignment: CDR1 MGHDK and CDR2 SYGVNS. The CDR3 loop reads CANDSGTTDNTGELFF. The DNA of the CDR3 is TGTGCCAACGACTCCGGGACAACTGATAACACCGGGGAGCTGTTTTTT.

CDR3 coding DNA: TGCGCCAGCAGCTCCTCGGGGGGCAGCTACACCTTC. This gives the protein CASSSSGGSYTF. The chain joins TRBV10-1 to TRBJ1-2; D perhaps matches TRBD1 (6 bases). Germline loops: CDR1 WNHNN, CDR2 SYGVQD (reference sequence). The germline V and J ends were trimmed by 6 bases and 9 bases, with 14 bases remaining between them. This CDR3 contains 12 residues.

V and J are TRBV7-8 and TRBJ2-1; 11 nucleotides align to TRBD2. The CDR3 sequence is 16 residues long. Germline trimming cut 5 bases from V and 2 bases from J; bases unmatched to any gene: 5. In germline, CDR1 is SGHVS, CDR2 FQNEAQ. In DNA form, the CDR3 reads TGTGCCAGCAGCCCTAGCGGGAGGAGGACCTACAATGAGCAGTTCTTC. Translating gives CASSPSGRRTYNEQFF.

The gene calls are TRBV18 and TRBJ2-5, with TRBD2 matching 10 bases. The CDR3 has 17 residues. Germline V lookup: CDR1 KGHSH, CDR2 LQKENI. V shed 3 bases and J 1 base; nucleotides not matched to a gene: 8. Written as DNA, the CDR3 is TGTGCCAGCTCACCCGCAGGACTAGCGGCGTTCCAAGAGACCCAGTACTTC. This gives the protein CASSPAGLAAFQETQYF.

The chain joins TRBV5-6 to TRBJ1-2, with D maybe TRBD1 (6 bases). The germline gives CDR1 SGHDT, CDR2 YYEEEE. V lost 0 bases and J lost 5, with 14 bases in between. The CDR3 runs 15 residues. CDR3 DNA: TGTGCCAGCAGCTTGGTGCAGACAGGAAAATATGGCTACACCTTC. Protein product: CASSLVQTGKYGYTF.

This clone was found a few times. The V gene is TRBV15, the J gene TRBJ2-1; 7 bases fit TRBD2. The CDR3 covers 14 residues. V trimming: 1 base; J trimming: 6 bases; junction bases outside the gene matches: 3. CDR1 is LNHNV and CDR2 is YYDKDF in the germline V gene (reference sequence). CDR3 sequence: CATSRVGGVNEQFF. The CDR3 DNA is TGTGCCACCAGCAGAGTGGGGGGGGTCAATGAGCAGTTCTTC.

The J gene is TRBJ2-7, the V gene TRBV6-5, with D perhaps matching TRBD1 (6 bases). The CDR3 is 15 residues long. Trimming removed 6 bases at V and 3 bases at J, with 18 bases between. Germline V lookup: CDR1 MNHEY, CDR2 SVGAGI. This chain's CDR3 is CASRRRDTADYEQYF. CDR3 nucleotide sequence: TGTGCCAGCAGGCGAAGGGACACAGCGGACTACGAGCAGTACTTC.

J is TRBJ1-4 and V is TRBV27, with TRBD1 identical over 8 bases. The CDR3 contains 15 residues. The V gene's germline CDR1 is MNHEY and CDR2 SMNVEV (reference sequence). The V gene end was trimmed by 6 bases and the J gene end by 3 bases; junction bases not matched to a gene: 6. CDR3 sequence: CASRPQGAPNEKLFF. The CDR3, as DNA: TGTGCCAGCAGGCCTCAGGGGGCGCCTAATGAAAAACTGTTTTTT.

This sequence joins TRBV2 and TRBJ1-2; TRBD1 matches at 9 bases. With V trimmed by 8 bases and J by 4 bases, 11 bases remained unmatched. The CDR3 contains 15 residues. The V gene's germline CDR1 is SNHLY and CDR2 FYNNEI. The CDR3 bases are TGTGCCAGCCTGAATGACAGGGGGGGAGGCTATGGCTACACCTTC. It yields the protein CASLNDRGGGYGYTF.